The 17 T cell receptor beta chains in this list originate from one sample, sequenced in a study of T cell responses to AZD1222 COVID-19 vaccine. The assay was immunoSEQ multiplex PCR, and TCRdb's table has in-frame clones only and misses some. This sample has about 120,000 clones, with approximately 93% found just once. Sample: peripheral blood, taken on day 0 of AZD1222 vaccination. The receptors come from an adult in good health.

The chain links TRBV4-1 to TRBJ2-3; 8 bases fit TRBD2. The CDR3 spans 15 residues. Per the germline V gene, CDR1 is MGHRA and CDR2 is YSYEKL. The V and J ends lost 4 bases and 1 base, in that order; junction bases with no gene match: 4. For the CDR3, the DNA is TGCGCCAGCAGCCTTAGCGGGGCTGGCACAGATACGCAGTATTTT. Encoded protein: CASSLSGAGTDTQYF.

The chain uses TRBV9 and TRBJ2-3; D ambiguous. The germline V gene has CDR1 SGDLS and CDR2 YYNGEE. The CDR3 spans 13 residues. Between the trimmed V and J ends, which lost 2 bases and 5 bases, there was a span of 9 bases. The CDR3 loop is CASSVIGRDTQYF. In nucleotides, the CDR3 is TGTGCCAGCAGCGTGATAGGGCGAGATACGCAGTATTTT.

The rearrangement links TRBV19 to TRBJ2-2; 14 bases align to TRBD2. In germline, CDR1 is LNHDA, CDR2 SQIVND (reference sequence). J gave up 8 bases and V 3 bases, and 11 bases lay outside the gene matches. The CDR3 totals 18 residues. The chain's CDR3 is CASSIWTSGRTPPGELFF. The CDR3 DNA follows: TGTGCCAGTAGTATTTGGACTAGCGGGAGGACCCCGCCGGGGGAGCTGTTTTTT.

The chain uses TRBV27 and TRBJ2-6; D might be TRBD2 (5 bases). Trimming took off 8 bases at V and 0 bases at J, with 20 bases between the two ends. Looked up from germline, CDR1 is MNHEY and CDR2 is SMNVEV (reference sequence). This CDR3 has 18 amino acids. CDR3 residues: CASGLWGWESSGANVLTF. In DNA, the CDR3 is TGTGCCAGCGGGTTGTGGGGTTGGGAGAGCTCTGGGGCCAACGTCCTGACTTTC.

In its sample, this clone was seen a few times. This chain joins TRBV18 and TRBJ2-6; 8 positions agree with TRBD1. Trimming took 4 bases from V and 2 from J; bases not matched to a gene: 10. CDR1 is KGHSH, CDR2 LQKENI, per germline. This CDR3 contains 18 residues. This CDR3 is CASSQLGQGEAGANVLTF. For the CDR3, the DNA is TGTGCCAGCTCACAGCTCGGACAGGGTGAGGCTGGGGCCAACGTCCTGACTTTC.

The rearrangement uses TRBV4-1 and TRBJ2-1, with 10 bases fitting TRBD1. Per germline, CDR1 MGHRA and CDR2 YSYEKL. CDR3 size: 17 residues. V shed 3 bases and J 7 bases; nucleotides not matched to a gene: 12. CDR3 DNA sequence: TGCGCCAGCAGCCACCGACAGGGGGCAGTTGAGGGAAATGAGCAGTTCTTC. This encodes CASSHRQGAVEGNEQFF.

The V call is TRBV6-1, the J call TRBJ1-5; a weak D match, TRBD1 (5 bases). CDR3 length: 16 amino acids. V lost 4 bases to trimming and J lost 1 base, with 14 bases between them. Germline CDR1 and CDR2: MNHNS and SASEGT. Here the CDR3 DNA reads TGTGCCAGCAGTGTGGCAGGGAGAGGGAGCAATCAGCCCCAGCATTTT. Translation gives CASSVAGRGSNQPQHF.

CDR3 nucleotides: TGTGCCACCAGCAGAGATATCAGTCTCTCCTACGAGCAGTACTTC. It encodes CATSRDISLSYEQYF. The rearrangement uses TRBV15 and TRBJ2-7; D is ambiguous. Trimming removed 0 bases at V and 0 bases at J, with 9 bases between. This CDR3 comprises 15 residues. Germline values: CDR1 LNHNV, CDR2 YYDKDF (reference sequence).

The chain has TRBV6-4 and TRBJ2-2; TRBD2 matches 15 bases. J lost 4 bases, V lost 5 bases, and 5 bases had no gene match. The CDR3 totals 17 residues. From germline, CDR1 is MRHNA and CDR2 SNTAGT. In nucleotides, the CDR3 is TGTGCCAGCAGTCCGGGACTAGCGGGAGGTGGCACCGGGGAGCTGTTTTTT. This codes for CASSPGLAGGGTGELFF.

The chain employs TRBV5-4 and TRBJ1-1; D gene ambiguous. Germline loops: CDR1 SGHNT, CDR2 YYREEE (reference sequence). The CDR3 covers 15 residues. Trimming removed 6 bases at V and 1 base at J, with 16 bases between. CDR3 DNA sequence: TGTGCCAGCATGCAGGCTAGTCGGTCGAACACTGAAGCTTTCTTT. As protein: CASMQASRSNTEAFF.

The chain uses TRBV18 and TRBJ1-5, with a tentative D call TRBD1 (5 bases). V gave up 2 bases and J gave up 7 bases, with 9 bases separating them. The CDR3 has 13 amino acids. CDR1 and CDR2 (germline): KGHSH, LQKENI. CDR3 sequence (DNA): TGTGCCAGCTCACCATATAGGGGCCAGCCCCAGCATTTT. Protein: CASSPYRGQPQHF.

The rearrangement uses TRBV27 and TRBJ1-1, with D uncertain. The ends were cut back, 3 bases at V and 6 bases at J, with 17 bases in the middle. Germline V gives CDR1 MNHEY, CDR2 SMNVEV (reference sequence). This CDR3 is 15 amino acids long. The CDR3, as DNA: TGTGCCAGCAGTTTGTTTTCAAGGGTGATGTCTGAAGCTTTCTTT. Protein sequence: CASSLFSRVMSEAFF.

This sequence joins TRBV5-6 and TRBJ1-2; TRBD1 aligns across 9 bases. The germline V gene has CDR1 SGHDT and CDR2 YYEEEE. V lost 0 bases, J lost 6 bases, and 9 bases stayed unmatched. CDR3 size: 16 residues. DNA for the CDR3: TGTGCCAGCAGCTTGGATCTGGGACAGGGATTGGATGGCTACACCTTC. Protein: CASSLDLGQGLDGYTF.

The CDR3 DNA reads as TGTGCCAGCAGTTCCGGGGCTAGCGGGGCCTACAATGAGCAGTTCTTC. It yields the protein CASSSGASGAYNEQFF. V gene TRBV28 combines with J gene TRBJ2-1; 9 bases line up with TRBD2. Germline CDR1 reads MDHEN; CDR2 reads SYDVKM. CDR3 length: 16 amino acids. The J segment lost 2 bases and the V segment lost 4 bases, leaving 6 bases of the junction unmatched.

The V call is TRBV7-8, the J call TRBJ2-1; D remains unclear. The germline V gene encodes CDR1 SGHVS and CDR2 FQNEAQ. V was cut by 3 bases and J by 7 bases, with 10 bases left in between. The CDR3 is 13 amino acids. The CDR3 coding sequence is TGTGCCAGCAGCTTCCGGCTTATTAATGAGCAGTTCTTC. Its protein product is CASSFRLINEQFF.

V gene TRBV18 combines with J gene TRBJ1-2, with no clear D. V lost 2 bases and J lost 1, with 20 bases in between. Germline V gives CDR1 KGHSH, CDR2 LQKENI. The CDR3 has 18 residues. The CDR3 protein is CASSPSVTLVNDNYGYTF. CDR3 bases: TGTGCCAGCTCACCAAGCGTGACACTCGTTAACGATAACTATGGCTACACCTTC.

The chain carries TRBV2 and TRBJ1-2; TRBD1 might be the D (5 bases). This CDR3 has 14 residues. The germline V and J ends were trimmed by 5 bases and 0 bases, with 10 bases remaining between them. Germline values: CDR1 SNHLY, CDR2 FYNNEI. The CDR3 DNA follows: TGTGCCAGCAGTAGACAGAAGTCTAACTATGGCTACACCTTC. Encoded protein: CASSRQKSNYGYTF.